This T cell receptor (beta chain) emerged from a study of shared clonotypes between healthy human individuals. The CDR3 contains 12 residues. In germline, CDR1 is LNHDA, CDR2 SQIVND (reference sequence). V dropped 9 bases and J dropped 5 bases, with 10 bases sitting between them. Data came from immunoSEQ multiplex PCR; TCRdb stores just in-frame clones and leaves some out. There are around 430,000 clones in the sample; 70% to 80% occur only once, and less than 15% lies in the top ten. The source is a middle-aged woman in good health. Some clones in this sample may be carry-over from other donors' samples. The sample was PBMCs. The genes are TRBV19 and TRBJ2-2; TRBD1 might be the D (5 bases). The CDR3 loop reads CASQGGTGELFF. The DNA of the CDR3 is TGTGCCAGCCAGGGTGGGACCGGGGAGCTGTTTTTT.